Listed here is a single T cell receptor beta chain. Its antigen remains unknown. Time point of the sample: peripheral blood 6 weeks after treatment start. Patients' urothelial carcinoma was locally advanced or metastatic. Synthetic TCR analog templates were spiked into all PCRs individually. Profiled with immunoSEQ multiplex PCR; TCRdb holds only in-frame clones, not every one. The sample has roughly 76,000 clones, more than 85% seen once; the top ten hold approximately 0.89%. The V gene's germline CDR1 is SGDLS and CDR2 YYNGEE. The CDR3 contains 15 residues. The V gene lost 1 base and the J gene lost 3 bases, with 11 bases spanning the gap. The sample belongs to a study of PD-L1 blockade in urothelial cancer. Study-wide context: Blood gave a median approximately 140,000 T cells. Study-level points and caveats: Clonality of blood TCR below the median before treatment predicted better survival.

The source material was PBMCs, sampled around atezolizumab (anti-PD-L1) treatment. The TCR was taken from an elderly woman with urothelial cancer. The chain has TRBV9 and TRBJ2-1; unclear D gene. This CDR3 reads CASSVFPSDYNEQFF. Written as DNA, the CDR3 is TGTGCCAGCAGCGTATTCCCCAGCGACTACAATGAGCAGTTCTTC.